This entry describes one TCR beta chain. Its cognate antigen is unknown. The CDR3 has 14 amino acids. V was clipped by 0 bases and J by 11 bases, with 17 bases between them. Germline assignment: CDR1 SGHNT and CDR2 YYREEE (reference sequence). Donation came from healthy HIV-negative adults that had no recent acute infections or vaccinations. This entry belongs to a study of shared clonotypes between healthy human individuals. Study-wide background: For every donor, three CD4 naive, three CD4 memory, two CD8 naive and one CD8 memory plates were used. Notes on the study in general: Researchers sampled only blood; tissue repertoires likely differ. Expectations were that clonotype sharing among donors would be affected by sequencing depth.

Only in-frame clones appear in the TCRdb table, and some are missing; sequencing was by immunoSEQ multiplex PCR. Among roughly 2 million clones listed, roughly 95% were seen once. Specimen: naive CD4+ T cells sorted from blood. Specified subset: CD45RA+ positively selected. The sequence was collected from a man aged 18 to 29 in good health. The chain combines TRBV5-4 with TRBJ1-1; D may be TRBD1 (5 bases). CDR3 nucleotide sequence: TGTGCCAGCAGCTTGGGATCAGGGTCCCGAGGCGCTTTCTTT. Its protein is CASSLGSGSRGAFF.